The 17 T cell receptor beta chains presented below share a single source sample, sequenced in a study of regulatory T cells in long-lasting Graves disease. Assembly of TCR beta libraries relied on iRepertoire HTBI primers together with Arm-PCR of CDR3 regions. TCRdb re-derived calls from the multiplex PCR reads in MiXCR, one entry per CDR3 protein. This sample has under 400,000 distinct CDR3 sequences, with 16% found just once. The time point: newly diagnosed GD, antithyroid drugs for less than 3 months. The TCR library was made from RNA that had been extracted from PBMCs in TRIzol. These records were also assigned to another study, of T cells in Graves' hyperthyroidism and ophthalmopathy.

The starting material was peripheral blood mononuclear cells (PBMCs), obtained at new diagnosis, from a patient treated with antithyroid drugs. The receptors were gathered from a man aged 35-49 years with Graves disease.

This clonotype has only a few counts. The genes are TRBV3-1 and TRBJ2-1, with TRBD2 identical over 9 bases. The CDR3 runs 15 residues. The junction had 13 bases not matched to a gene; V was cut back by 4 bases and J by 12 bases. The germline gives CDR1 LGHDT, CDR2 YNNKEL (reference sequence). CDR3 sequence reads: CASSRRLADRGGQFF. In DNA, the CDR3 is TGTGCCAGCAGCCGCCGACTAGCGGACCGGGGGGGGCAGTTCTTC.

The chain carries TRBV3-1 and TRBJ1-5; D unresolved. Germline CDR1 and CDR2: LGHDT and YNNKEL (reference sequence). V was cut by 3 bases and J by 0 bases, with 6 bases left in between. This CDR3 has 14 amino acids. CDR3 amino acids: CASSQSHSNQPQHF. In DNA, the CDR3 is TGTGCCAGCAGCCAGTCACATAGCAATCAGCCCCAGCATTTT.

Comment on this clonotype: The final CDR3 position lacks the conserved phenylalanine or tryptophan, pointing to a likely read error. The J gene is TRBJ2-1, the V gene TRBV18; TRBD2 might be the D (5 bases). The ends were cut back, 6 bases at V and 8 bases at J, with 20 bases in the middle. The length of the CDR3 is 15 residues. Germline V gene sequence: CDR1 KGHSH, CDR2 LQKENI. CDR3 residues: CASSPSGGLRDEQFL. DNA for the CDR3: TGTGCCAGCTCTCCCTCCGGCGGGTTGCGAGATGAGCAGTTCCTC.

This clonotype was counted ten times or more. The rearrangement uses TRBV7-8 and TRBJ2-7; no definite D call. The CDR3 has 14 residues. Per germline, CDR1 SGHVS and CDR2 FQNEAQ. Trimming removed 5 bases from V and 0 bases from J, with 11 bases in between. CDR3 sequence reads: CASSPRTSSYEQYF. CDR3 DNA sequence: TGTGCCAGCAGCCCGAGGACGAGCTCCTACGAGCAGTACTTC.

The chain couples TRBV5-1 to TRBJ2-2; TRBD2 matches at 8 bases. The junction had 9 bases not matched to a gene; V was cut back by 6 bases and J by 2 bases. Germline V gene sequence: CDR1 SGHRS, CDR2 YFSETQ. The CDR3 is 16 residues long. CDR3 sequence (DNA): TGCGCCAGCACCCCGATTAGCGGGGCCAACACCGGGGAGCTGTTTTTT. This codes for CASTPISGANTGELFF.

This clonotype was recorded many times. The V and J genes are TRBV6-1 and TRBJ2-5; 7 bases align to TRBD1. Looked up from germline, CDR1 is MNHNS and CDR2 is SASEGT. Trimming cost V 6 bases and J 5 bases; bases outside gene matches: 12. The CDR3 spans 15 residues. In nucleotides, the CDR3 is TGTGCCAGCAGAGGACGGGACAGCTACGGGGAGACCCAGTACTTC. Its translation is CASRGRDSYGETQYF.

The table lists this clonotype with a few counts. The rearrangement links TRBV15 to TRBJ2-5; D gene unclear. CDR1 is LNHNV and CDR2 is YYDKDF in the germline V gene (reference sequence). The CDR3 has 13 amino acids. The ends were cut back, 8 bases at V and 0 bases at J, with 10 bases in the middle. The DNA for the CDR3 is TGTGCCACCTCCCCATTGCACCAAGAGACCCAGTACTTC. Residues: CATSPLHQETQYF.

This clonotype has a count of ten or more. The chain employs TRBV7-9 and TRBJ2-5, with D perhaps being TRBD1 or TRBD2 (6 bases each). This CDR3 has 14 residues. Germline V gene lookup returns CDR1 SEHNR and CDR2 FQNEAQ (reference sequence). Trimming pared 7 bases from V and 2 bases from J, leaving 14 bases between. The CDR3 DNA is TGTGCCAGCATGACCGGGGGCGTTCAAGAGACCCAGTACTTC. Protein product: CASMTGGVQETQYF.

This clonotype was observed many times. This chain connects TRBV4-2 to TRBJ2-5, with 9 bases matching TRBD1. CDR1 is LGHNA and CDR2 is YNFKEQ in the germline V gene. Trimming at V came to 1 base and at J to 4 bases, leaving 13 bases not matched to a gene. The CDR3 consists of 18 residues. The CDR3 nucleotides are TGTGCCAGCAGCCAAGCGGGACAGGGTGGGCAATGGGGAGAGACCCAGTACTTC. Translating gives CASSQAGQGGQWGETQYF.

The rearrangement uses TRBV6-1 and TRBJ1-1, with 7 positions matching TRBD1. The germline V gene encodes CDR1 MNHNS and CDR2 SASEGT. The V gene end was trimmed by 9 bases and the J gene end by 2 bases; junction bases not matched to a gene: 6. The CDR3 totals 13 residues. CDR3 protein: CASPDRFNTEAFF. The CDR3 DNA follows: TGTGCCAGTCCGGACAGGTTCAACACTGAAGCTTTCTTT.

This clonotype appeared a few times. The rearrangement joins TRBV4-1 to TRBJ1-1; 7 positions match TRBD1. Germline CDR1 is MGHRA and CDR2 is YSYEKL. J gave up 4 bases and V 1 base, and 3 bases lay outside the gene matches. This CDR3 region has 14 residues. CDR3: CASSQVGGVTEAFF. The CDR3 DNA is TGCGCCAGCAGCCAAGTAGGGGGCGTCACTGAAGCTTTCTTT.

This clonotype was observed at least ten times. This chain uses TRBV20-1 with TRBJ2-3, with D possibly being TRBD2 (6 bases). The V end lost 5 bases, the J end lost 2 bases, and 14 bases lay between the germline ends. Per the germline V gene, CDR1 is DFQATT and CDR2 is SNEGSKA (reference sequence). This CDR3 is 14 amino acids long. This CDR3 is CSAAAGRTTDTQYF. DNA of the CDR3: TGCAGTGCTGCCGCGGGACGGACCACAGATACGCAGTATTTT.

With regard to this clonotype: Relative to the germline gene, one junction end is altered; a read error may explain this. This chain joins TRBV24-1 and TRBJ2-2; D remains unclear. This CDR3 has 16 residues. In germline, CDR1 is KGHDR, CDR2 SFDVKD. CDR3: CATSDHGLEHTGELFF. In DNA form, the CDR3 reads TGTGCCACCAGTGATCACGGCCTAGAACACACCGGAGAGCTGTTTTTT.

This clonotype was observed at least ten times. The chain combines TRBV28 with TRBJ2-1; TRBD1 agrees at 11 bases. This CDR3 spans 16 amino acids. Germline lookup yields CDR1 MDHEN and CDR2 SYDVKM. J lost 5 bases, V lost 4 bases, and 7 bases had no gene match. DNA of the CDR3: TGTGCCAGCAGTTCCCCGGGACAGGGGGACGACAATGAGCAGTTCTTC. It translates to CASSSPGQGDDNEQFF.

Notes on this clonotype: A much larger clone lies a single base off, so this may be a read error. The chain uses TRBV7-7 and TRBJ2-5, with 7 bases fitting TRBD2. Germline V gene lookup returns CDR1 SSHAT and CDR2 FNYEAQ (reference sequence). CDR3 size: 13 residues. The CDR3 reads CAGSLGLEETQYF. For the CDR3, the DNA is TGTGCCGGCAGCTTAGGACTAGAAGAGACCCAGTACTTC.

The chain uses TRBV15 and TRBJ1-4; no definite D call. The CDR3 has 13 residues. The germline V gene encodes CDR1 LNHNV and CDR2 YYDKDF (reference sequence). V was pared by 2 bases and J by 8 bases, with 9 bases between. The CDR3 protein is CATSRTKLEKLFF. Here the CDR3 DNA reads TGTGCCACCAGCAGAACAAAATTGGAAAAACTGTTTTTT.

The chain employs TRBV6-2 or TRBV6-3 and TRBJ2-7, with unresolved D. CDR3 size: 13 residues. Trimming pared 6 bases from V and 2 bases from J, leaving 11 bases between. Germline assignment: CDR1 MNHEY and CDR2 SVGEGT. CDR3: CASRNDGPYEQYF. The CDR3 DNA sequence: TGTGCCAGCAGAAACGACGGTCCCTACGAGCAGTACTTC.